The clone carrying this TCR beta chain was picked up many times. The antigen remains unidentified. At one of its ends the junction is not consistent with the germline gene, which may arise from a read error. Arm-PCR of CDR3 regions with iRepertoire HTBI primers generated TCR beta libraries. TCRdb recomputed calls from the multiplex PCR reads with MiXCR, one row per CDR3 protein. The data hold about 660,000 distinct CDR3 sequences, with 30% observed a single time. The data derive from a study of regulatory T cells in long-lasting Graves disease. Study-wide results and limits: Relative to new patients (roughly 950), persistent patients exhibited greater sharing of public clonotypes (about 2,700).

Documented time point: persistent/refractory GD, antithyroid drugs over 5 years with positive TRAb. From RNA extracted from PBMCs, the TCR library was made. Germline V CDR1 and CDR2: MDHEN, SYDVKM. This CDR3 region has 13 residues. This material consisted of peripheral blood mononuclear cells (PBMCs), taken when the disease was refractory, from a patient treated with antithyroid drugs. V gene TRBV28 combines with J gene TRBJ1-1; no clear D gene. The sequence derives from a female donor with Graves disease. The CDR3: CASSFGRGTEAFF. The DNA for the CDR3 is TGCGCCAGCAGCTTTGGCCGGGGTACTGAAGCTTTCTTT.